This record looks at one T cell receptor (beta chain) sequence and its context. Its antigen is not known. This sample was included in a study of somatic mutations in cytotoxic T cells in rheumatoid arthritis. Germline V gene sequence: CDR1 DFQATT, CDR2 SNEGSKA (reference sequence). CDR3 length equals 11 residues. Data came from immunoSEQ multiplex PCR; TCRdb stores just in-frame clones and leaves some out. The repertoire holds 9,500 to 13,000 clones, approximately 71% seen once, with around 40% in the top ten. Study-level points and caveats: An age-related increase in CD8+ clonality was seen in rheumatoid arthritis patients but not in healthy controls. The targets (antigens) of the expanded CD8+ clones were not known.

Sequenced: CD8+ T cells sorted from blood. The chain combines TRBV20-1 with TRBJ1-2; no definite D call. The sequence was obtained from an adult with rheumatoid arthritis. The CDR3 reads CRLRANYGYTF. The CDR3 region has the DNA TGCAGACTCCGGGCAAACTATGGCTACACCTTC.